This T cell receptor beta chain was obtained from a study of OX40 agonist ivuxolimab in advanced cancers. Study-level information: Dose-escalation patients had hepatocellular carcinoma, melanoma, renal cell or head and neck cancer.

Germline assignment: CDR1 SGDLS and CDR2 YYNGEE. The V end was cut by 2 bases, the J end by 4 bases, with 21 bases between. CDR3 length: 17 amino acids. Sampling times: baseline, cycle 4 day 1, cycle 7 day 1. Clones were sequenced by immunoSEQ multiplex PCR, and TCRdb holds only the in-frame ones, with some missing. In the table there are about 88,000 clones, around 85% of which are singletons. The sequence was collected from an adult with an advanced solid tumor such as melanoma, head and neck, liver or kidney cancer. The V gene is TRBV9, the J gene TRBJ1-1; D is uncertain. This sample comprised CD4+ or CD8+ T cells sorted from blood, obtained in a trial of the OX40 agonist ivuxolimab. CDR3: CASSVGSVGVLGTEAFF. DNA of the CDR3: TGTGCCAGCAGCGTCGGGTCGGTAGGAGTTTTGGGCACTGAAGCTTTCTTT. Combining the CDR3 with reference TRBV9 and TRBJ1-1 gives the whole variable domain DSGVTQTPKHLITATGQRVTLRCSPRSGDLSVYWYQQSLDQGLQFLIQYYNGEERAKGNILERFSAQQFPDLHSELNLSSLELGDSALYFCASSVGSVGVLGTEAFFGQGTRLTVV.